Below are 15 T cell receptor beta chains sequenced from a single sample in a study of identical twins. TCRdb re-derived calls from the 5' RACE reads in MiXCR, one entry per CDR3 protein. The data hold around 680,000 distinct CDR3 sequences, with about 9.4% observed a single time. These same data were also listed under a study on yellow fever vaccine responses in identical twins.

The sequenced sample consisted of PBMCs. The receptor source for this set is a woman between 18 and 30 years old in good health.

The V gene is TRBV5-1, the J gene TRBJ2-3; D gene ambiguous. V was clipped by 4 bases and J by 3 bases, with 12 bases between them. Germline CDR1 is SGHRS and CDR2 is YFSETQ. There are 14 residues in the CDR3. The CDR3 bases are TGCGCCAGCAGCCCCCCACGGGTGACAGATACGCAGTATTTT. This gives the protein CASSPPRVTDTQYF.

This clonotype was picked up a small number of times. Here the CDR3 DNA reads TGTGCCAGCAGCAAAGGTGGGAGGGAGTCTTTCCCCGGGGAGCTGTTTTTT. It translates to CASSKGGRESFPGELFF. The rearrangement joins TRBV21-1 to TRBJ2-2; TRBD2 was called by the table and not checked on the DNA. TRBV21-1 has pseudogene status. The CDR3 runs 17 residues.

This clonotype was observed many times. The V call is TRBV7-8, the J call TRBJ1-6, with no clear D. The ends were cut back, 2 bases at V and 14 bases at J, with 13 bases in the middle. The CDR3 length is 13 residues. Germline assignment: CDR1 SGHVS and CDR2 FQNEAQ. The DNA of the CDR3 is TGTGCCAGCAGCTTAAGCAGACAATCGGCCCTCCACTTT. Translated: CASSLSRQSALHF.

This clonotype was picked up one time. One base away lies a much larger clone, so this may be a sequencing read error. The V gene is TRBV10-3, the J gene TRBJ2-3; TRBD2 matches 8 bases. Germline CDR1 is ENHRY and CDR2 is SYGVKD. This CDR3 comprises 15 residues. The CDR3 region is CAISESGTRTDTRYF. CDR3 nucleotide sequence: TGTGCCATCAGTGAATCCGGGACTAGAACAGATACGCGGTATTTT.

The V and J genes are TRBV2 and TRBJ1-1; 10 nucleotides agree with TRBD1. Germline CDR1 is SNHLY and CDR2 is FYNNEI. With 7 bases clipped from V and 2 bases from J, the junction kept 4 bases outside the gene matches. The CDR3 has 14 residues. CDR3 sequence (DNA): TGTGCCAGCAACCGGGACAGGGGAAACACTGAAGCTTTCTTT. Translated: CASNRDRGNTEAFF.

This clonotype was seen a handful of times. The rearrangement uses TRBV7-6 and TRBJ2-7; maybe TRBD1 (5 bases). The CDR3 consists of 15 residues. V was clipped by 5 bases and J by 3 bases, with 17 bases between them. From germline, CDR1 is SGHVS and CDR2 FNYEAQ. The CDR3 here is CASSPQGKDFYEQYF. The DNA of the CDR3 is TGTGCCAGCAGCCCTCAGGGTAAGGATTTCTACGAGCAGTACTTC.

The sample holds a few counts of this clonotype. V usage is TRBV6-5 and J usage is TRBJ1-5; D is ambiguous. CDR1 is MNHEY and CDR2 is SVGAGI in the germline V gene. V was clipped by 4 bases and J by 4 bases, with 11 bases between them. This CDR3 comprises 14 residues. For the CDR3, the DNA is TGTGCCAGCAGTTGGCGGGCGGAGAATCAGCCCCAGCATTTT. It translates to CASSWRAENQPQHF.

V is TRBV29-1 and J is TRBJ2-3; TRBD2 matches 13 bases. The germline gives CDR1 SQVTM, CDR2 ANQGSEA. Trimming cost V 0 bases and J 0 bases; bases outside gene matches: 3. This CDR3 has 17 amino acids. The CDR3 DNA is TGCAGCGTTGAAGATCGGGGACTAGCGGGAAGCACAGATACGCAGTATTTT. Its protein product is CSVEDRGLAGSTDTQYF.

The V gene is TRBV6-1, the J gene TRBJ2-1; 9 bases match TRBD2. CDR3 length: 16 residues. After removal of 10 bases from V and 6 bases from J, the junction contained 16 bases not matched to a gene. Germline values: CDR1 MNHNS, CDR2 SASEGT. The CDR3 bases are TGTGCCAACACCCCTCTAGTCGGCGGGAGGGCCAATGAGCAGTTCTTC. Protein: CANTPLVGGRANEQFF.

This clonotype was detected a few times. The junction shows a germline mismatch at one end, possibly a read error. The chain has TRBV29-1 and TRBJ2-5, with 8 positions matching TRBD1. The CDR3 runs to 14 residues. Germline assignment: CDR1 SQVTM and CDR2 ANQGSEA. CDR3 sequence reads: CSVKDRGAQETQYF. The CDR3 nucleotides are TGCAGCGTTAAAGACAGGGGAGCACAAGAGACCCAGTACTTC.

This clonotype appeared a few times. CDR3 residues: CSVEDPSPDRAKNIQYF. The CDR3 coding sequence is TGCAGCGTTGAAGATCCCAGCCCAGACAGGGCCAAAAACATTCAGTACTTC. The chain uses TRBV29-1 and TRBJ2-4; possible D gene TRBD1, 6 bases. This CDR3 contains 17 residues. Germline-derived CDR1 and CDR2 are SQVTM and ANQGSEA. The V end was cut by 0 bases, the J end by 1 base, with 16 bases between. The variable domain in full, completed from reference TRBV29-1 and TRBJ2-4, reads SAVISQKPSRDICQRGTSLTIQCQVDSQVTMMFWYRQQPGQSLTLIATANQGSEATYESGFVIDKFPISRPNLTFSTLTVSNMSPEDSSIYLCSVEDPSPDRAKNIQYFGAGTRLSVL.

This clonotype was seen only a few times. The V gene is TRBV10-3, the J gene TRBJ1-4; D is undetermined. The CDR3 has 13 amino acids. The germline gives CDR1 ENHRY, CDR2 SYGVKD. The germline V and J ends were trimmed by 4 bases and 0 bases, with 3 bases remaining between them. The chain's CDR3 is CAISGATNEKLFF. In DNA form, the CDR3 reads TGTGCCATCAGTGGTGCAACTAATGAAAAACTGTTTTTT.

This clonotype has at least ten counts. The chain has TRBV20-1 and TRBJ2-3; D gene unclear. V lost 5 bases and J 0 bases, leaving 12 bases between the germline ends. This CDR3 comprises 14 residues. Germline loops: CDR1 DFQATT, CDR2 SNEGSKA (reference sequence). CDR3 in DNA: TGCAGTGCTTTACCGGCGACTAGCACAGATACGCAGTATTTT. Translation gives CSALPATSTDTQYF.

This clonotype was counted a few times. CDR3 sequence: CASSIEGLAGVHEQYF. The DNA of the CDR3 is TGTGCCAGTAGTATAGAAGGGCTAGCGGGAGTCCACGAGCAGTACTTC. The rearrangement links TRBV19 to TRBJ2-7; 10 nucleotides align to TRBD2. There are 16 residues in the CDR3. V trimming: 0 bases; J trimming: 5 bases; junction bases outside the gene matches: 7. CDR1 is LNHDA, CDR2 SQIVND, per germline (reference sequence).

This clonotype was seen ten or more times. This chain connects TRBV9 to TRBJ1-5, with no clear D. CDR1 and CDR2 from the germline V gene are SGDLS and YYNGEE. The V end lost 3 bases, the J end lost 0 bases, and 10 bases lay between the germline ends. The CDR3 sequence is 15 residues long. This CDR3 reads CASSERGISNQPQHF. The CDR3 bases are TGTGCCAGCAGCGAGAGAGGGATTAGCAATCAGCCCCAGCATTTT.